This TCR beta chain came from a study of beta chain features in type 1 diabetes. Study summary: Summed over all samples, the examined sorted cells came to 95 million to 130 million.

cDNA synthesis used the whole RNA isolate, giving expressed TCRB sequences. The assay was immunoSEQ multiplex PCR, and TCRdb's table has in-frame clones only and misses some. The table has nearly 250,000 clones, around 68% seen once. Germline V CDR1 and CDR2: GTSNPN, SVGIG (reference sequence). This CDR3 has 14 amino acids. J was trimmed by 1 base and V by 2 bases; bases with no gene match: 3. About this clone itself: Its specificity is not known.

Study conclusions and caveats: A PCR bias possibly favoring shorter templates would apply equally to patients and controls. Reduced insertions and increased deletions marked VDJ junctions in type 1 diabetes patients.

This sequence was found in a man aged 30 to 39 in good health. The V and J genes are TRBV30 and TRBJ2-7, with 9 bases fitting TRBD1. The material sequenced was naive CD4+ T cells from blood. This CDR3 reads CAWSPGQGSYEQYF. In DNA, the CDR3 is TGTGCCTGGAGTCCCGGACAGGGGTCCTACGAGCAGTACTTC.